This TCR beta chain was identified in a study of T cell responses to AZD1222 COVID-19 vaccine. General study results and limits: The study found Spike-specific TCR breadth and depth rose after two AZD1222 doses. Clonal diversity may have been underestimated in mostly white British donors. The CD4 TCRs associated with vaccination extended across spike and predominated at 160-218 and 743-854. The peak T cell response came first, and repertoires were sampled only after it.

On this clone itself: Its antigen is undetermined.

Germline loops: CDR1 SGDLS, CDR2 YYNGEE. The germline V and J ends were trimmed by 1 base and 1 base, with 11 bases remaining between them. This CDR3 is built from 16 residues. The table came from immunoSEQ multiplex PCR; TCRdb's copy has only in-frame clones and leaves some out. Here the sample spans 150,000 or so clones, approximately 90% being singletons. The source is an adult in good health. The rearrangement links TRBV9 to TRBJ2-2, with D perhaps matching TRBD2 (6 bases). Sequencing was performed on peripheral blood, taken on day 0 of AZD1222 vaccination. DNA for the CDR3: TGTGCCAGCAGCGTACGGCAGGGAGGGAACACCGGGGAGCTGTTTTTT. Translating it yields CASSVRQGGNTGELFF.